These T cell receptor beta chains were read from a single sample in a study of breast tumors, draining lymph nodes, adjacent tissues. MiXCR, applied by TCRdb to the multiplex PCR reads, yields one record per CDR3 protein. Of 45,000 or so distinct CDR3 sequences in the sample, about 21% are singletons; the top ten hold 7.5% to 9.5%. The specimen sequenced was breast tumor tissue. The source is a female donor with breast cancer. Some clones in this sample may be carry-over from other donors' samples. Each CDR3 is given with its conserved first and last residue. The D gene is left open where the match is weak. A clone size is listed for some rows: how often the clone was seen (once, few, many), or a class if it is expanded.

clone size: few
J gene: TRBJ2-3
D gene: TRBD2
V gene: TRBV7-3
CDR3 DNA: TGTGCCAGCAGCCCCGGGACTAGCGGGCCTAGCACAGATACGCAGTATTTT
CDR3 protein: CASSPGTSGPSTDTQYF

clone size: many
J gene: TRBJ2-7
D gene: TRBD1
V gene: TRBV19
CDR3 DNA: TGTGCCAGTACCGCGGGACAGGGAGGCGAGCAGTACTTC
CDR3 protein: CASTAGQGGEQYF

clone size: many
J gene: TRBJ2-7
D gene: TRBD2
V gene: TRBV7-9
CDR3 DNA: TGTGCCAGCAGCTTTCCGGGACTAGCCTCATCCGAGCAGTACTTC
CDR3 protein: CASSFPGLASSEQYF

clone size: NA
J gene: TRBJ1-1
D gene: NA
V gene: TRBV4-1
CDR3 DNA: TGCGCCAGCAGCCAAGCCCAAGAAGCTTTCTTT
CDR3 protein: CASSQAQEAFF

clone size: many
J gene: TRBJ2-3
D gene: NA
V gene: TRBV20-1
CDR3 DNA: TGCAGTGCTTTCGAGGGGCGGGACCCCACAGATACGCAGTATTTT
CDR3 protein: CSAFEGRDPTDTQYF

clone size: many
J gene: TRBJ2-5
D gene: NA
V gene: TRBV30
CDR3 DNA: TGTGCCTGGAGTTTAGCATTAATGACGGAGACCGATCAAGAGACCCAGTACTTC
CDR3 protein: CAWSLALMTETDQETQYF

clone size: many
J gene: TRBJ2-3
D gene: NA
V gene: TRBV6-1
CDR3 DNA: TGTGCCAGCTCCCTGGACTGGAACACAGATACGCAGTATTTT
CDR3 protein: CASSLDWNTDTQYF

clone size: NA
J gene: TRBJ1-2
D gene: TRBD1
V gene: TRBV2
CDR3 DNA: TGTGCCAGCAGCCGGACAGGGGGCGAGGGGTATGGCTACACCTTC
CDR3 protein: CASSRTGGEGYGYTF

clone size: many
J gene: TRBJ2-1
D gene: NA
V gene: TRBV6-5
CDR3 DNA: TGTGCCAGCAGCGGACAGTCCTCCTACAATGAGCAGTTCTTC
CDR3 protein: CASSGQSSYNEQFF

clone size: many
J gene: TRBJ1-3
D gene: TRBD1
V gene: TRBV12-3/TRBV12-4
CDR3 DNA: TGTGCCAGTAGCCGGGACAGGGGCGGACACACCATATATTTT
CDR3 protein: CASSRDRGGHTIYF

clone size: NA
J gene: TRBJ1-5
D gene: NA
V gene: TRBV28
CDR3 DNA: TGTGCCAGCAGTTTATCGCAGGGTGGTCGTGGGGGGCATTTT
CDR3 protein: CASSLSQGGRGGHF

clone size: many
J gene: TRBJ1-2
D gene: NA
V gene: TRBV7-8
CDR3 DNA: TGTGCCAGCAGCTTAGTCTCGAACCCTGGGGGCGCTGGCTATGGCTACACCTTC
CDR3 protein: CASSLVSNPGGAGYGYTF

clone size: many
J gene: TRBJ2-3
D gene: TRBD1
V gene: TRBV9
CDR3 DNA: TGTGCCAGCAGCCGACAGGGCTCCTCCACAGATACGCAGTATTTT
CDR3 protein: CASSRQGSSTDTQYF

clone size: many
J gene: TRBJ2-6
D gene: NA
V gene: TRBV5-6
CDR3 DNA: TGTGCCAGCAGCTTGCGGGGCTCTGGGGCCAACGTCCTGACTTTC
CDR3 protein: CASSLRGSGANVLTF

clone size: many
J gene: TRBJ2-7
D gene: NA
V gene: TRBV6-1
CDR3 DNA: TGTGCCAGCGTCGGCTTTGGGGCCAGCGAGCAGTACTTC
CDR3 protein: CASVGFGASEQYF

clone size: few
J gene: TRBJ1-5
D gene: NA
V gene: TRBV12-3/TRBV12-4
CDR3 DNA: TGTGCCAACCGGACAAGGATTAGCAATCAGCCCCAGCATTTT
CDR3 protein: CANRTRISNQPQHF

clone size: many
J gene: TRBJ1-2
D gene: NA
V gene: TRBV7-9
CDR3 DNA: TGTGCCAGCAGCTTAAACCCTTACTATGGCTACACCTTC
CDR3 protein: CASSLNPYYGYTF

clone size: many
J gene: TRBJ2-3
D gene: NA
V gene: TRBV5-4
CDR3 DNA: TGTGCCAGCAGCTTCAACAGGGAAGATACGCAGTATTTT
CDR3 protein: CASSFNREDTQYF

clone size: many
J gene: TRBJ1-3
D gene: NA
V gene: TRBV20-1
CDR3 DNA: TGCAGTGCTTATGCCCCCCCAGGGAGCCTCTCTGGAAACACCATATATTTT
CDR3 protein: CSAYAPPGSLSGNTIYF

clone size: NA
J gene: TRBJ2-1
D gene: NA
V gene: TRBV4-1
CDR3 DNA: TGCGCCAGCAGCCAAGGCGTAGGGTGGTACAATGAGCAGTTCTTC
CDR3 protein: CASSQGVGWYNEQFF

clone size: many
J gene: TRBJ1-2
D gene: NA
V gene: TRBV30
CDR3 DNA: TGTGCCGCACAGAGGCCGTCTAACTATGGCTACACCTTC
CDR3 protein: CAAQRPSNYGYTF

clone size: many
J gene: TRBJ1-4
D gene: NA
V gene: TRBV28
CDR3 DNA: TGTGCCATCAACAGGGTGGGTAATGAAAAACTGTTTTTT
CDR3 protein: CAINRVGNEKLFF

clone size: NA
J gene: TRBJ1-5
D gene: TRBD1
V gene: TRBV28
CDR3 DNA: TGTGCCAGCAATCCGTTGACAGGGCGACAGCCCCAGCATTTT
CDR3 protein: CASNPLTGRQPQHF

clone size: many
J gene: TRBJ1-2
D gene: NA
V gene: TRBV20-1
CDR3 DNA: TGCAGTGCTAGAGATCCAATAACAGGTTCAATTAACTATGGCTACACCTTC
CDR3 protein: CSARDPITGSINYGYTF

clone size: NA
J gene: TRBJ2-1
D gene: NA
V gene: TRBV18
CDR3 DNA: TGTGCCAGCATAGGGTTTAACAATGAGCAGTTCTTC
CDR3 protein: CASIGFNNEQFF

clone size: many
J gene: TRBJ2-1
D gene: TRBD2
V gene: TRBV7-2
CDR3 DNA: TGTGCCAGCAGCTTATTGTTGCTAGCGGGGTCCTACAATGAGCAGTTCTTC
CDR3 protein: CASSLLLLAGSYNEQFF

clone size: many
J gene: TRBJ2-5
D gene: TRBD1
V gene: TRBV7-2
CDR3 DNA: TGTGCCAGCAGCCAAATGGGCAGGGGGAAGACCCAGTACTTC
CDR3 protein: CASSQMGRGKTQYF

clone size: many
J gene: TRBJ1-6
D gene: NA
V gene: TRBV6-6
CDR3 DNA: TGTGCCAGCAGTTACCAGACAGCAAATTCACCCCTCCACTTT
CDR3 protein: CASSYQTANSPLHF

clone size: many
J gene: TRBJ1-5
D gene: NA
V gene: TRBV27
CDR3 DNA: TGTGCCAGCAGTGACATCTCGGACAATCAGCCCCAGCATTTT
CDR3 protein: CASSDISDNQPQHF

clone size: NA
J gene: TRBJ2-3
D gene: NA
V gene: TRBV7-4
CDR3 DNA: TGTGCCAGCAGCTTAAACCCCGATGGTACAGATACGCAGTATTTT
CDR3 protein: CASSLNPDGTDTQYF

clone size: many
J gene: TRBJ1-2
D gene: TRBD1
V gene: TRBV20-1
CDR3 DNA: TGCAGTGCTAGAGATATCGACAGGGGAGGTTATGGCTACACCTTC
CDR3 protein: CSARDIDRGGYGYTF

clone size: NA
J gene: TRBJ1-2
D gene: NA
V gene: TRBV7-9
CDR3 DNA: TGTGCCAGCAGCCCGCTACTCTCAGGGAACTATGGCTACGCCTTC
CDR3 protein: CASSPLLSGNYGYAF

clone size: many
J gene: TRBJ1-3
D gene: NA
V gene: TRBV5-8
CDR3 DNA: TGTGCCAGCAGCTTGTTAAGGATAGTTGGAAACACCATATATTTT
CDR3 protein: CASSLLRIVGNTIYF

clone size: many
J gene: TRBJ2-1
D gene: TRBD2
V gene: TRBV29-1
CDR3 DNA: TGCAGCGTTGGACTAGCGGGAGTGGCTGAGCAGTTCTTC
CDR3 protein: CSVGLAGVAEQFF

clone size: NA
J gene: TRBJ2-1
D gene: NA
V gene: TRBV27
CDR3 DNA: TGTGCCAGCAGTTTATCCGGCGGCTTCTCCTACAATGAGCAGCTCTTC
CDR3 protein: CASSLSGGFSYNEQLF

clone size: many
J gene: TRBJ2-1
D gene: TRBD2
V gene: TRBV7-9
CDR3 DNA: TGTGCCAGCAGCTCCCAGGCCAGCGGGAGTTTCAATGAGCAGTTCTTC
CDR3 protein: CASSSQASGSFNEQFF

clone size: NA
J gene: TRBJ2-1
D gene: NA
V gene: TRBV20-1
CDR3 DNA: TGCAGTGCTATATTCGGGGGTATCGGCTCCTACGATGAGCAGTTCTTC
CDR3 protein: CSAIFGGIGSYDEQFF

clone size: many
J gene: TRBJ2-2
D gene: NA
V gene: TRBV7-3
CDR3 DNA: TGTGCCAGCAGCTTAAGGGGCGGGGAGCTGTTTTTT
CDR3 protein: CASSLRGGELFF

clone size: many
J gene: TRBJ2-5
D gene: TRBD1
V gene: TRBV14
CDR3 DNA: TGTGCCAGCAGCCCCCGGACAGGGGGCAACCAAGAGACCCAGTACTTC
CDR3 protein: CASSPRTGGNQETQYF

clone size: few
J gene: TRBJ2-7
D gene: TRBD2
V gene: TRBV6-5
CDR3 DNA: TGTGCCAGCAGAGGACTAGCGGGAAGCTACGAGCAGTACTTC
CDR3 protein: CASRGLAGSYEQYF